This passage covers 10 T cell receptor beta chains from one sample sequenced in a study of T cells after yellow fever vaccination. TCRdb reprocessed the 5' RACE reads with MiXCR, giving one entry per CDR3 protein. The table records some 500,000 distinct CDR3 sequences, about 13% of them present only once. The sequences come from PBMCs, collected on the day of the yellow fever booster vaccination. These receptors all come from a man aged 25 to 40 who received the YFV17D yellow fever vaccine.

This clonotype has more than one count but fewer than ten. The CDR3 nucleotides are TGCAGTGCTAGAGAGGGACCTCCGGATGAGCAGTTCTTC. This encodes CSAREGPPDEQFF. The rearrangement joins TRBV20-1 to TRBJ2-1, with D perhaps matching TRBD1 or TRBD2 (5 bases each). The V gene's germline CDR1 is DFQATT and CDR2 SNEGSKA (reference sequence). CDR3 length: 13 amino acids. The V end lost 0 bases, the J end lost 8 bases, and 11 bases lay between the germline ends.

The chain has TRBV20-1 and TRBJ2-1, with a weak D call TRBD1 (6 bases). Germline V gene sequence: CDR1 DFQATT, CDR2 SNEGSKA (reference sequence). This CDR3 comprises 14 residues. The V end lost 5 bases, the J end lost 7 bases, and 18 bases lay between the germline ends. CDR3 in amino acids: CSAPIGGRTNEQFF. The CDR3 DNA reads as TGCAGTGCTCCGATTGGGGGCAGAACGAATGAGCAGTTCTTC.

This clonotype was found a few times. The chain carries TRBV12-3 or TRBV12-4 and TRBJ1-5; D is ambiguous. Trimming left V 3 bases short and J 3 bases short, with 12 bases between. The CDR3 has 15 residues. In DNA, the CDR3 is TGTGCCAGCAGTTTTGTATCAGGAGTCAATCAGCCCCAGCATTTT. Residues: CASSFVSGVNQPQHF.

This clonotype was seen repeatedly, ten times or more. This rearrangement joins TRBV7-9 to TRBJ2-1; the match to TRBD2 covers 8 bases. V was pared by 6 bases and J by 4 bases, with 8 bases of the junction left unmatched. Per the germline V gene, CDR1 is SEHNR and CDR2 is FQNEAQ (reference sequence). The CDR3 runs 15 residues. CDR3 sequence: CASSWGSGAYNEQFF. DNA of the CDR3: TGTGCCAGCAGTTGGGGTAGCGGGGCATACAATGAGCAGTTCTTC.

The chain is built from TRBV10-3 and TRBJ2-7, with 9 bases that match TRBD1. The CDR3 sequence is 15 residues long. Germline CDR1 is ENHRY and CDR2 is SYGVKD. The ends lost 6 bases at V and 0 bases at J; junction bases unmatched: 6. CDR3 residues: CAISNPGQGSYEQYF. The CDR3 DNA is TGTGCCATCAGCAATCCGGGACAGGGCTCCTACGAGCAGTACTTC.

This clonotype was counted a few times. V gene TRBV28 combines with J gene TRBJ2-7, with 11 bases that match TRBD2. V lost 6 bases and J lost 4; bases outside the gene matches: 8. The CDR3 covers 15 residues. Germline V lookup: CDR1 MDHEN, CDR2 SYDVKM. CDR3 bases: TGTGCCAGCAGCGAAGCTAGCGGGAGGTTTTACGAGCAGTACTTC. Its translation is CASSEASGRFYEQYF.

There are a few counts of this clonotype. The rearrangement links TRBV23-1 to TRBJ2-4; D may be TRBD2 (6 bases). TRBV23-1 is an open reading frame, and its role is uncertain. The CDR3 loop spans 15 amino acids. V lost 2 bases, J lost 9 bases, and 17 bases lay in between. The CDR3 sequence: CASSQRDSAGFIQYF. As DNA, the CDR3 is TGCGCCAGCAGTCAACGGGACTCTGCGGGGTTCATTCAGTACTTC.

The J gene is TRBJ2-2, the V gene TRBV7-8, with a weak D call TRBD1 (5 bases). CDR1 is SGHVS, CDR2 FQNEAQ, per germline. V was pared by 7 bases and J by 4 bases, with 25 bases between. This CDR3 contains 18 residues. The CDR3 DNA is TGTGCCAGCACCCTAAACCAGGGAAGGGCCCGGCCCACCGGGGAGCTGTTTTTT. Its protein product is CASTLNQGRARPTGELFF.

This clonotype was found a few times. The rearrangement uses TRBV30 and TRBJ1-2, with D possibly matching TRBD1 (5 bases). Germline loops: CDR1 GTSNPN, CDR2 SVGIG (reference sequence). There are 14 residues in the CDR3. Trimming stripped 0 bases from V and 5 bases from J, with 13 bases between. Here the CDR3 DNA reads TGTGCCTGGAGTGTGAAGGGGTTAGGGTATGGCTACACCTTC. Encoded protein: CAWSVKGLGYGYTF.

A single count supports this clonotype. The chain joins TRBV20-1 to TRBJ1-1; possible D gene TRBD1, 6 bases. The CDR3 length is 13 residues. Trimming removed 2 bases from V and 4 bases from J, with 11 bases in between. CDR1 is DFQATT, CDR2 SNEGSKA, per germline (reference sequence). The CDR3 DNA is TGCAGTGCTAGAAGACAGGCCTTCACTGAAGCTTTCTTT. It encodes CSARRQAFTEAFF.